The 26 T cell receptor beta chains below all came from one sample that was sequenced in a study of T cells after yellow fever vaccination. TCRdb called the 5' RACE reads again in MiXCR, with one record for every CDR3 protein. The repertoire includes just under 600,000 distinct CDR3 sequences, 13% of them detected once, and about 14% sits in the top ten. Sequences were derived from PBMCs, sampled on the day of the yellow fever booster vaccination. Every receptor here comes from a man aged 25 to 40 who received the YFV17D yellow fever vaccine.

This chain joins TRBV7-8 and TRBJ2-7; D not certain. The CDR3 covers 15 residues. The germline V gene encodes CDR1 SGHVS and CDR2 FQNEAQ. V dropped 5 bases and J dropped 0 bases, with 14 bases sitting between them. This chain's CDR3 is CASSESQVRSYEQYF. For the CDR3, the DNA is TGTGCCAGCAGCGAAAGCCAGGTTCGCTCCTACGAGCAGTACTTC.

This clonotype was counted only a few times. The chain recombines TRBV20-1 with TRBJ2-1; the match to TRBD2 covers 8 bases. V dropped 0 bases and J dropped 0; count of bases not matched to a gene: 13. The CDR3 totals 19 residues. The germline CDR1 and CDR2 sequences are DFQATT and SNEGSKA (reference sequence). The CDR3 loop is CSARDPAGVTPSSYNEQFF. As DNA, the CDR3 is TGCAGTGCTAGAGATCCAGCGGGAGTCACTCCCAGCTCCTACAATGAGCAGTTCTTC.

On this clonotype: Since a much larger clone is just one base distant, this may be a read error. The CDR3 here is CASSTTRTSGRTNTQYF. The CDR3 DNA sequence: TGTGCCAGCAGCACAACTAGGACTAGCGGGAGAACAAATACGCAGTATTTT. The chain uses TRBV11-1 and TRBJ2-3, with 13 bases lining up with TRBD2. The V gene end was trimmed by 5 bases and the J gene end by 7 bases; junction bases not matched to a gene: 12. The length of the CDR3 is 17 residues. Looked up from germline, CDR1 is SGHAT and CDR2 is FQDESV (reference sequence).

This clonotype has just a few counts. This chain joins TRBV5-4 and TRBJ2-2; either TRBD1 or TRBD2 may fit D (6 bases each). This CDR3 has 17 amino acids. V gave up 0 bases and J gave up 1 base, with 13 bases separating them. In germline, CDR1 is SGHNT, CDR2 YYREEE (reference sequence). CDR3 loop: CASSLVPGARNTGELFF. In DNA, the CDR3 is TGTGCCAGCAGCTTGGTCCCGGGGGCGCGGAACACCGGGGAGCTGTTTTTT.

The sample holds a few counts of this clonotype. J is TRBJ2-7 and V is TRBV20-1; 10 bases are shared with TRBD2. V gave up 2 bases and J gave up 1 base; unmatched junction bases: 5. CDR3 size: 15 residues. CDR1 DFQATT and CDR2 SNEGSKA come from the germline V gene (reference sequence). The CDR3 DNA is TGCAGTGCTAGACCTAGCGGGAGCAATTCCTACGAGCAGTACTTC. It yields the protein CSARPSGSNSYEQYF.

This chain joins TRBV7-9 and TRBJ1-5, with D unclear. The V gene lost 0 bases and the J gene lost 6 bases, with 12 bases spanning the gap. This CDR3 has 15 amino acids. From germline, CDR1 is SEHNR and CDR2 FQNEAQ (reference sequence). CDR3 DNA sequence: TGTGCCAGCAGCTTAGCGACCGACCGGGGTCAGCCCCAGCATTTT. It is translated as CASSLATDRGQPQHF. Full variable domain (missing parts from reference TRBV7-9 and TRBJ1-5): DTGVSQNPRHKITKRGQNVTFRCDPISEHNRLYWYRQTLGQGPEFLTYFQNEAQLEKSRLLSDRFSAERPKGSFSTLEIQRTEQGDSAMYLCASSLATDRGQPQHFGDGTRLSIL.

The rearrangement links TRBV10-3 to TRBJ2-1, with a tentative D call TRBD1 (6 bases). CDR1 is ENHRY and CDR2 is SYGVKD in the germline V gene. The CDR3 extends over 13 amino acids. Trimming stripped 3 bases from V and 7 bases from J, with 10 bases between. The CDR3 nucleotides are TGTGCCATCAGTGATAGGGGGAGTAATGAGCAGTTCTTC. As protein: CAISDRGSNEQFF.

This clonotype was counted only a few times. This CDR3 is CASRPGGSSYNEQFF. The DNA of the CDR3 is TGCGCCAGCAGACCAGGCGGGAGCTCCTACAATGAGCAGTTCTTC. The rearrangement uses TRBV5-1 and TRBJ2-1; 7 bases agree with TRBD2. Germline V gene lookup returns CDR1 SGHRS and CDR2 YFSETQ. V dropped 5 bases and J dropped 0; count of bases not matched to a gene: 5. The CDR3 spans 15 residues.

This clonotype was seen only a few times. V is TRBV7-2 and J is TRBJ2-5, with D maybe TRBD2 (5 bases). Germline V CDR1 and CDR2: SGHTA, FQGNSA. CDR3 length: 13 residues. Trimming left V 6 bases short and J 7 bases short, with 15 bases between. The CDR3 loop is CASSRAGVGTQYF. CDR3 DNA sequence: TGTGCCAGCAGTCGGGCGGGCGTCGGGACCCAGTACTTC.

This clonotype has only a few counts. In nucleotides, the CDR3 is TGCGCCAGCAGCTTGGTTCTAACCTACGAGCAGTACTTC. As protein: CASSLVLTYEQYF. The rearrangement links TRBV5-1 to TRBJ2-7; D gene uncertain. Germline V gives CDR1 SGHRS, CDR2 YFSETQ. The V gene lost 0 bases and the J gene lost 2 bases, with 6 bases spanning the gap. CDR3 size: 13 residues.

This clonotype was observed a few times. V is TRBV24-1 and J is TRBJ2-5; the match to TRBD1 covers 9 bases. Germline trimming cut 4 bases from V and 2 bases from J; bases unmatched to any gene: 7. CDR1 is KGHDR and CDR2 is SFDVKD in the germline V gene. The CDR3 extends over 16 amino acids. CDR3 protein: CATSEGDRVGQETQYF. The CDR3 DNA reads as TGTGCCACCAGTGAGGGGGACAGGGTGGGGCAAGAGACCCAGTACTTC.

This chain connects TRBV7-9 to TRBJ1-2, with D possibly being TRBD1 (6 bases). The V gene lost 3 bases and the J gene lost 2 bases, with 7 bases spanning the gap. CDR3 length equals 13 residues. CDR1 and CDR2 (germline): SEHNR, FQNEAQ (reference sequence). CDR3 nucleotides: TGTGCCAGCAGCTTCGGGACAAACTATGGCTACACCTTC. This encodes CASSFGTNYGYTF.

This clonotype was counted a few times. V gene TRBV10-3 combines with J gene TRBJ2-1; 9 bases are a match to TRBD1. Germline CDR1 reads ENHRY; CDR2 reads SYGVKD. V was pared by 2 bases and J by 9 bases, with 8 bases of the junction left unmatched. The CDR3 extends over 15 amino acids. As DNA, the CDR3 is TGTGCCATCAGTGAGCCGGGACAGGGAATGGGTGAGCAGTTCTTC. This gives the protein CAISEPGQGMGEQFF.

The chain employs TRBV19 and TRBJ2-1; D may match TRBD1 or TRBD2 (5 bases each). The CDR3 is made up of 15 amino acids. Germline CDR1 and CDR2: LNHDA and SQIVND (reference sequence). V dropped 3 bases and J dropped 7 bases, with 16 bases sitting between them. CDR3 loop: CASSIGGSSSNEQFF. The CDR3 nucleotides read TGTGCCAGTAGTATTGGGGGTTCTAGTAGTAATGAGCAGTTCTTC.

The gene calls are TRBV7-2 and TRBJ2-7, with D tentatively TRBD2 (5 bases). The CDR3 has 16 residues. The germline CDR1 and CDR2 sequences are SGHTA and FQGNSA. The V gene lost 0 bases and the J gene lost 1 base, with 13 bases spanning the gap. The CDR3 nucleotides read TGTGCCAGCAGCTTAGCGGGTAGCGCCAAATCCTACGAGCAGTACTTC. It translates to CASSLAGSAKSYEQYF.

This clonotype has a handful of counts. The CDR3 bases are TGTGCCAGCAGCTCCACCACCGACGGGGGTGATGCGCAGTATTTT. The encoded protein is CASSSTTDGGDAQYF. The chain employs TRBV7-2 and TRBJ2-3; D is perhaps TRBD2 (6 bases). Between the trimmed V and J ends, which lost 4 bases and 10 bases, there was a span of 21 bases. Germline V CDR1 and CDR2: SGHTA, FQGNSA. The CDR3 spans 15 residues.

This clonotype was counted ten times or more. The gene calls are TRBV19 and TRBJ2-2; D assignment may be TRBD1 or TRBD2 (5 bases each). CDR1 and CDR2 (germline): LNHDA, SQIVND (reference sequence). The CDR3 has 20 residues. V lost 9 bases and J 0 bases, leaving 29 bases between the germline ends. The CDR3 region has the DNA TGTGCCAGCCGACAAAACCCATTCCTCGGGGCCTTCGCGAACACCGGGGAGCTGTTTTTT. Translated, it gives CASRQNPFLGAFANTGELFF.

Only a few counts were recorded for this clonotype. J is TRBJ2-5 and V is TRBV27; 7 bases fit TRBD2. Trimming took 5 bases from V and 5 from J; bases not matched to a gene: 8. Germline V gene data show CDR1 as MNHEY and CDR2 as SMNVEV (reference sequence). The CDR3 contains 14 residues. CDR3 coding DNA: TGTGCCAGCAGTCGTACTAGCGAATTGGAGACCCAGTACTTC. It is translated as CASSRTSELETQYF.

There are a few counts of this clonotype. The chain couples TRBV10-3 to TRBJ2-3, with D possibly matching TRBD2 (6 bases). CDR3 length: 15 residues. Germline CDR1 ENHRY, CDR2 SYGVKD. V was trimmed by 3 bases and J by 2 bases, leaving 12 bases between them. CDR3 in amino acids: CAISDRAGVTDTQYF. Here the CDR3 DNA reads TGTGCCATCAGTGACCGAGCGGGCGTCACAGATACGCAGTATTTT.

The chain joins TRBV12-3 or TRBV12-4 to TRBJ1-6; D is unclear. The germline V and J ends were trimmed by 6 bases and 9 bases, with 15 bases remaining between them. CDR3 size: 14 residues. As DNA, the CDR3 is TGTGCCAGCAGCGAAGAGGGAGGAGGTTCACCCCTCCACTTT. As protein: CASSEEGGGSPLHF.

The chain employs TRBV19 and TRBJ2-3; D is possibly TRBD2 (5 bases). The CDR3 is 17 amino acids. V was cut by 5 bases and J by 0 bases, with 18 bases left in between. Germline values: CDR1 LNHDA, CDR2 SQIVND (reference sequence). The CDR3 sequence is CASSPSEAAPSTDTQYF. CDR3 in DNA: TGTGCCAGTAGTCCCTCTGAAGCGGCCCCCAGCACAGATACGCAGTATTTT.

V and J are TRBV5-1 and TRBJ2-5; D gene unclear. Germline CDR1 reads SGHRS; CDR2 reads YFSETQ. CDR3 length: 14 amino acids. The V end lost 3 bases, the J end lost 0 bases, and 9 bases lay between the germline ends. DNA for the CDR3: TGCGCCAGCAGCTCCATACAGAACCAAGAGACCCAGTACTTC. As protein: CASSSIQNQETQYF.

This clonotype was seen only a few times. V is TRBV7-2 and J is TRBJ2-5; D is possibly TRBD2 (6 bases). Trimming pared 7 bases from V and 9 bases from J, leaving 18 bases between. The CDR3 is 13 residues long. Germline assignment: CDR1 SGHTA and CDR2 FQGNSA. The CDR3 DNA follows: TGTGCCAGCACCAATAAACCTTCGGGGGCCCAGTACTTC. Translation: CASTNKPSGAQYF. The full variable domain, with the rest looked up from reference TRBV7-2 and TRBJ2-5, is GAGVSQSPSNKVTEKGKDVELRCDPISGHTALYWYRQSLGQGLEFLIYFQGNSAPDKSGLPSDRFSAERTGGSVSTLTIQRTQQEDSAVYLCASTNKPSGAQYFGPGTRLLVL.

This clonotype was recorded a few times. The chain employs TRBV7-6 and TRBJ2-5; maybe TRBD2 (5 bases). Trimming stripped 1 base from V and 1 base from J, with 19 bases between. Germline-derived CDR1 and CDR2 are SGHVS and FNYEAQ. The CDR3 runs to 18 residues. CDR3 DNA: TGTGCCAGCAGCTTAGGAATAGAGCGAGGACTTGCCCAAGAGACCCAGTACTTC. This encodes CASSLGIERGLAQETQYF.

The chain employs TRBV7-9 and TRBJ1-2, with TRBD1 as a possible D gene (5 bases). Germline CDR1 and CDR2: SEHNR and FQNEAQ (reference sequence). The V end was cut by 1 base, the J end by 6 bases, with 9 bases between. CDR3 length: 13 residues. The CDR3 is CASSLGQTDGYTF. In DNA form, the CDR3 reads TGTGCCAGCAGCTTAGGCCAGACAGATGGCTACACCTTC.

The J gene is TRBJ1-1, the V gene TRBV7-3; tentative D call: TRBD1 (6 bases). Between the trimmed V and J ends, which lost 4 bases and 3 bases, there was a span of 15 bases. Germline CDR1 is SGHTA and CDR2 is FQGTGA. The CDR3 has 15 residues. The CDR3 DNA reads TGTGCCAGCAGCTCAGAACAGGGAAGGCACACTGAAGCTTTCTTT. Amino acid sequence: CASSSEQGRHTEAFF. Filled out from reference TRBV7-3 and TRBJ1-1, the complete variable domain reads GAGVSQTPSNKVTEKGKYVELRCDPISGHTALYWYRQSLGQGPEFLIYFQGTGAADDSGLPNDRFFAVRPEGSVSTLKIQRTERGDSAVYLCASSSEQGRHTEAFFGQGTRLTVV.